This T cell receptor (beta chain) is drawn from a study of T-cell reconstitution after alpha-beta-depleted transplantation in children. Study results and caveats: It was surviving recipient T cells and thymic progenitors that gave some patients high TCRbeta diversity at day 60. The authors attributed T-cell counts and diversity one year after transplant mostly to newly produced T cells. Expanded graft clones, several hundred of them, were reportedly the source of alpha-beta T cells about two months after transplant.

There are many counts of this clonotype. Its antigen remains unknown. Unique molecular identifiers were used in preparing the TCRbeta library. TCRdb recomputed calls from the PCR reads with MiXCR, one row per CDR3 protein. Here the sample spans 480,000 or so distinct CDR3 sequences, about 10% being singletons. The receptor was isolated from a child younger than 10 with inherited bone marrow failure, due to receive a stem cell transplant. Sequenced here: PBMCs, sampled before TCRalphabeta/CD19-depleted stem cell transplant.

CDR3: CASSVGMEGRGYEQYF. The DNA of the CDR3 is TGTGCCAGCAGCGTAGGAATGGAGGGCAGAGGCTACGAGCAGTACTTC. J is TRBJ2-7 and V is TRBV9; tentative D call: TRBD2 (6 bases). Germline CDR1 is SGDLS and CDR2 is YYNGEE. The V end was cut by 0 bases, the J end by 3 bases, with 16 bases between. The CDR3 consists of 16 residues.